One sample yielded the 7 T cell receptor beta chains listed below, sequenced in a study of T cell changes during pregnancy in multiple sclerosis. Assay used: immunoSEQ multiplex PCR; TCRdb lists only in-frame clones, some missing. The repertoire holds fewer than 65,000 clones, with about 92% as singletons. The specimen comprised peripheral blood, sampled in the first trimester of pregnancy. These receptors originate from a female donor in good health, enrolled as a control in a pregnancy study.

This chain uses TRBV9 with TRBJ2-7; TRBD2 matches 7 bases. Trimming removed 4 bases from V and 4 bases from J; junction bases left unmatched: 11. This CDR3 comprises 15 residues. The germline CDR1 and CDR2 sequences are SGDLS and YYNGEE. The CDR3 region is CASSLGGVSGYEQYF. The CDR3 region has the DNA TGTGCCAGCAGCCTTGGGGGGGTTTCGGGGTACGAGCAGTACTTC.

V gene TRBV7-3 combines with J gene TRBJ2-1; the D is unclear. Germline-derived CDR1 and CDR2 are SGHTA and FQGTGA. This CDR3 has 14 residues. V was clipped by 0 bases and J by 5 bases, with 8 bases between them. The chain's CDR3 is CASSLTAVHNEQFF. DNA of the CDR3: TGTGCCAGCAGCTTAACGGCAGTCCACAATGAGCAGTTCTTC.

V is TRBV4-2 and J is TRBJ2-1; weak D call: TRBD1 (6 bases). The CDR3 consists of 15 residues. Trimming took 1 base from V and 6 from J, leaving 13 bases between them. Germline V gives CDR1 LGHNA, CDR2 YNFKEQ. The DNA of the CDR3 is TGTGCCAGCAGCCAAGGGCAGGGGTATGCCAATGAGCAGTTCTTC. It codes for CASSQGQGYANEQFF.

This clone showed up just a few times. The V call is TRBV21-1, the J call TRBJ2-7; the DNA was not compared with TRBD2, the D call given in the table. TRBV21-1 is marked as a pseudogene. This CDR3 has 16 amino acids. CDR3 nucleotide sequence: TGTGCCAGCAGCAAATCGATAGAGGGAGGCTCCTACGAGCAGTACTTC. Translation: CASSKSIEGGSYEQYF.

This clone was observed a single time. The chain combines TRBV5-8 with TRBJ2-5; D is perhaps TRBD1 (5 bases). The CDR3 covers 14 residues. The V end lost 3 bases, the J end lost 1 base, and 10 bases lay between the germline ends. Germline V gene lookup returns CDR1 SGHTS and CDR2 YDEGEE. CDR3 sequence: CASSSRQIQETQYF. The CDR3 DNA reads as TGTGCCAGCAGCTCTCGACAGATCCAAGAGACCCAGTACTTC.

The rearrangement uses TRBV28 and TRBJ1-5; no firm D call. This CDR3 has 17 residues. V shed 4 bases and J shed 0 bases, with 16 bases lying between them. Germline CDR1 is MDHEN and CDR2 is SYDVKM. CDR3: CASSSHYSLYSNQPQHF. The CDR3 nucleotides are TGTGCCAGCAGTTCCCACTACTCCCTCTATAGCAATCAGCCCCAGCATTTT.

This chain joins TRBV19 and TRBJ1-2; perhaps TRBD1 as D (6 bases). Trimming pared 5 bases from V and 4 bases from J, leaving 14 bases between. Germline values: CDR1 LNHDA, CDR2 SQIVND (reference sequence). The CDR3 covers 14 residues. DNA of the CDR3: TGTGCCAGTAGTGCAGGGGCGGGGGGCTATGGCTACACCTTC. This sequence encodes CASSAGAGGYGYTF. Complete variable domain (other parts from reference TRBV19 and TRBJ1-2): DGGITQSPKYLFRKEGQNVTLSCEQNLNHDAMYWYRQDPGQGLRLIYYSQIVNDFQKGDIAEGYSVSREKKESFPLTVTSAQKNPTAFYLCASSAGAGGYGYTFGSGTRLTVV.